Listed below are T cell receptor beta chains from one sample, sequenced in a study of response to subunit inactivated influenza vaccine. In TCRdb, the RT-PCR reads were re-called with MiXCR into one record per CDR3 protein. The sample lists roughly 500,000 distinct CDR3 sequences; more than 15% were seen once. The starting material was CD4+ T cells sorted from PBMCs, obtained less than 30 months after vaccination. These receptors were taken from a man aged 50-75 years who received an inactivated influenza vaccine. CDR3s include the opening cysteine and the closing phenylalanine or tryptophan. A D gene is named only where the DNA matches it firmly. Clone sizes are given selectively: once, few, many, or a class where the clone is expanded.

J	size	length	V	D	DNA	CDR3
TRBJ2-3	NA	14	TRBV20-1	NA	TGCAGTGCCCTAGTTGATGGGGATTTACATACGCAGTATTTT	CSALVDGDLHTQYF
TRBJ2-3	few	16	TRBV4-3	NA	TGCGCCAGCAGCCAGGACGCGAACAGGGTGAGCGATACGCAGTATTTT	CASSQDANRVSDTQYF
TRBJ2-2	once	15	TRBV28	NA	TGTGCCAGCAGTTTTGGTTTTTGGAACACCGGGGAGCTGTTTTTT	CASSFGFWNTGELFF
TRBJ2-1	few	11	TRBV7-9	NA	TGTGCCAGCAGCCCCGGGCCGGAGCAGTTCTTC	CASSPGPEQFF
TRBJ2-7	NA	11	TRBV28	NA	TGTGCCAGCAGTTTAAAATTCGAGCAGTACTTC	CASSLKFEQYF
TRBJ1-1	NA	14	TRBV12-3/TRBV12-4	NA	TGTGCCAGCAGTTTACGACACCTGGGAACTGAAGCTTTCTTT	CASSLRHLGTEAFF
TRBJ1-1	NA	15	TRBV5-1	TRBD1	TGCGCCAGCAGCACGGGACAGGGGTTGGGCACTGAAGCTTTCTTT	CASSTGQGLGTEAFF
TRBJ2-3	few	16	TRBV7-9	NA	TGTGCCAGCAGCGACAGAGGGAAGCGGGGCACAGATACGCAGTATTTT	CASSDRGKRGTDTQYF
TRBJ2-3	NA	14	TRBV6-2/TRBV6-3	NA	TGTGCCAGCAGTTACTCGATCACTACAAATACGCAGTATTTT	CASSYSITTNTQYF
TRBJ1-1	NA	19	TRBV4-2	NA	TGTGCCAGCAGCCAAACCGCTCGCGAGGCAGGGTCGAGAGACACTGAAGCTTTCTTT	CASSQTAREAGSRDTEAFF
TRBJ1-4	once	15	TRBV12-3/TRBV12-4	TRBD1	TGTGCCAGCAGTGACACCCGGGACAGGGTTGAAAAACTGTTTTTT	CASSDTRDRVEKLFF
TRBJ2-3	NA	15	TRBV20-1	NA	TGCAGTGCTAGAGATTTTCTGGCAGGGAGAGATACGCAGTATTTT	CSARDFLAGRDTQYF
TRBJ2-7	NA	15	TRBV9	TRBD2	TGTGCCAGCAGCCCAGGCGGCCTAGCGGGGGGGGAGCAGTACTTC	CASSPGGLAGGEQYF
TRBJ1-2	NA	15	TRBV9	NA	TGTGCCAGCAGCACCGGAGGACTAGCTAACTATGGCTACACCTTC	CASSTGGLANYGYTF
TRBJ2-6	NA	17	TRBV14	TRBD2	TGTGCCAGCAGCCGCGCGGGACTACCACCTGGGGCCAACGTCCTGACTTTC	CASSRAGLPPGANVLTF
TRBJ2-6	many	19	TRBV10-2	NA	TGCGCCAGCAGTGCATATTCCTCAGGGGAAAGATCTGGGGCCAACGTCCTGACTTTC	CASSAYSSGERSGANVLTF
TRBJ2-3	few	14	TRBV5-1	NA	TGCGCCAGCAGCCGGGACTCGCAGGAGGATACGCAGTATTTT	CASSRDSQEDTQYF
TRBJ2-7	NA	15	TRBV7-2	TRBD1	TGTGCCAGCAGCCCACGTCTCCAGGGGGCTGGCGAGCAGTACTTC	CASSPRLQGAGEQYF
TRBJ1-1	NA	11	TRBV3-1	NA	TGTGCCAGCAGCCAAGACAGGGTAGTTTTCTTT	CASSQDRVVFF
TRBJ2-3	few	14	TRBV6-1	NA	TGTGCCAGCAGTGAAGGGCATACCACAGATACGCAGTATTTT	CASSEGHTTDTQYF
TRBJ2-3	NA	14	TRBV20-1	NA	TGCAGTGCCGCCGCTCTGGGAGACACAGATACGCAGTATTTT	CSAAALGDTDTQYF
TRBJ2-7	few	14	TRBV7-8	NA	TGTGCCAGCAGCTTAACCAACCTACGGGACGAGCAGTACTTC	CASSLTNLRDEQYF
TRBJ2-4	few	14	TRBV27	NA	TGTGCCAGCAGTCGACGGACGGGCGGTCACATTCAGTACTTC	CASSRRTGGHIQYF
TRBJ2-7	few	16	TRBV20-1	TRBD2	TGCAGTGCTAGGCCCCTGACTAGCGGGGGGGCATACGAGCAGTACTTC	CSARPLTSGGAYEQYF